Each of the 5 T cell receptor beta chains below was sequenced from the same sample in a study of T cells in Graves' hyperthyroidism and ophthalmopathy. The TCR beta CDR3 regions underwent amplification using RNA transcripts as the source. First-round RT-PCR of the TCR CDR3 relied on the HTBI primer set. Each CDR3 protein gets one entry after TCRdb re-called the multiplex PCR reads with MiXCR. The data hold a few hundred thousand distinct CDR3 sequences, with about 15% observed a single time. The sequencing sample was made of blood. Receptor source: a woman aged 25-40 years with Graves' hyperthyroidism.

This clonotype appeared a few times. J is TRBJ1-1 and V is TRBV19, with D hard to call. This CDR3 comprises 14 residues. The ends were cut back, 4 bases at V and 4 bases at J, with 13 bases in the middle. From germline, CDR1 is LNHDA and CDR2 SQIVND (reference sequence). The CDR3 spells CASSTLGGVTEAFF. The CDR3 nucleotides read TGTGCCAGTAGTACTTTAGGTGGAGTCACTGAAGCTTTCTTT.

Many counts were recorded for this clonotype. The V call is TRBV28, the J call TRBJ1-1; the D is unclear. The CDR3 totals 11 residues. With 9 bases removed from V and 6 bases from J, the gap between germline ends came to 11 bases. Germline CDR1 reads MDHEN; CDR2 reads SYDVKM. CDR3 nucleotide sequence: TGTGCCAGTCAGATTAGGGCTGAAGCTTTCTTT. Translation gives CASQIRAEAFF. Filled out from reference TRBV28 and TRBJ1-1, the complete variable domain reads DVKVTQSSRYLVKRTGEKVFLECVQDMDHENMFWYRQDPGLGLRLIYFSYDVKMKEKGDIPEGYSVSREKKERFSLILESASTNQTSMYLCASQIRAEAFFGQGTRLTVV.

This clonotype has ten or more counts. The V gene is TRBV6-1, the J gene TRBJ2-1; 8 bases line up with TRBD2. The CDR3 covers 12 residues. Per germline, CDR1 MNHNS and CDR2 SASEGT. The V and J ends lost 8 bases and 7 bases, in that order; junction bases with no gene match: 4. CDR3 protein: CASGLAGNEQFF. The CDR3 DNA reads as TGTGCCAGCGGACTAGCAGGGAATGAGCAGTTCTTC.

This clonotype was found many times. This sequence joins TRBV2 and TRBJ2-5, with D unresolved. The CDR3 consists of 14 residues. V was shortened by 1 base and J by 5 bases, with 11 bases between the two germline ends. Germline CDR1 reads SNHLY; CDR2 reads FYNNEI. The CDR3 sequence is CASSEGSSRETQYF. CDR3 DNA: TGTGCCAGCAGTGAAGGGTCCTCTCGGGAGACCCAGTACTTC.

This clonotype has just a few counts. V gene TRBV7-9 combines with J gene TRBJ2-7; 7 bases are a match to TRBD1. CDR1 is SEHNR and CDR2 is FQNEAQ in the germline V gene (reference sequence). CDR3 length equals 15 residues. V lost 5 bases, J lost 7 bases, and 14 bases stayed unmatched. The CDR3 reads CASSPSSGQVYEQYF. As DNA, the CDR3 is TGTGCCAGCAGCCCATCGTCCGGACAGGTTTATGAGCAGTACTTC.